The rows below give T cell receptor beta chains drawn from one sample of a study of Graves' ophthalmopathy and Graves' hyperthyroidism. MiXCR, applied by TCRdb to the multiplex PCR reads, yields one record per CDR3 protein. The table lists a few hundred thousand distinct CDR3 sequences, less than 40% of them singletons. Sequencing was carried out using peripheral blood or thyroid tissue (not recorded which). The receptor source for this set is an adult man with Graves' hyperthyroidism. Each CDR3 is given with its conserved first and last residue. D genes are given only for firm matches. Clone size is given for some rows only: seen once, a few or many times, or a class if the clone is expanded.

clone_size: many
d_call: NA
v_call: TRBV12-3/TRBV12-4
j_call: TRBJ1-5
cdr3_aa: CASSFGTVNNQPQHF
cdr3_nt: TGTGCCAGCAGTTTTGGAACAGTTAACAATCAGCCCCAGCATTTT

clone_size: once
d_call: TRBD2
v_call: TRBV29-1
j_call: TRBJ2-6
cdr3_aa: CSVEGLAGSNVLTF
cdr3_nt: TGCAGCGTGGAGGGACTAGCGGGGTCCAACGTCCTGACTTTC

clone_size: many
d_call: NA
v_call: TRBV12-3/TRBV12-4
j_call: TRBJ2-6
cdr3_aa: CASSFIIADSGANVLTF
cdr3_nt: TGTGCCAGCAGTTTTATCATCGCGGACTCTGGGGCCAACGTCCTGACTTTC

clone_size: many
d_call: TRBD1
v_call: TRBV7-9
j_call: TRBJ1-6
cdr3_aa: CASSPAGAGGTSPLHF
cdr3_nt: TGTGCCAGCAGCCCCGCAGGGGCAGGGGGAACTTCACCCCTCCACTTT

clone_size: NA
d_call: TRBD1
v_call: TRBV20-1
j_call: TRBJ1-2
cdr3_aa: CSARKGAGGYTF
cdr3_nt: TGCAGTGCTAGAAAGGGGGCAGGTGGCTACACCTTC

clone_size: many
d_call: TRBD1
v_call: TRBV7-9
j_call: TRBJ2-6
cdr3_aa: CASSPRDSFGSGANVLTF
cdr3_nt: TGTGCCAGCAGCCCAAGGGACAGTTTTGGCTCTGGGGCCAACGTCCTGACTTTC

clone_size: few
d_call: NA
v_call: TRBV7-9
j_call: TRBJ2-2
cdr3_aa: CASSLAGGAGELFF
cdr3_nt: TGTGCCAGCAGCTTAGCGGGAGGCGCCGGGGAGCTGTTTTTT

clone_size: NA
d_call: TRBD1
v_call: TRBV12-3/TRBV12-4
j_call: TRBJ2-7
cdr3_aa: CASSPRTGLNNEQYF
cdr3_nt: TGTGCCAGCAGCCCACGGACAGGGCTCAACAATGAGCAGTACTTC

clone_size: NA
d_call: NA
v_call: TRBV2
j_call: TRBJ1-5
cdr3_aa: CASRRRDTSNQPQHF
cdr3_nt: TGTGCCAGCAGGCGCCGGGACACCAGCAATCAGCCCCAGCATTTT

clone_size: many
d_call: TRBD1
v_call: TRBV20-1
j_call: TRBJ2-6
cdr3_aa: CSAKATGEGGANVLTF
cdr3_nt: TGCAGTGCTAAAGCCACAGGGGAAGGTGGGGCCAACGTCCTGACTTTC

clone_size: many
d_call: NA
v_call: TRBV3-1
j_call: TRBJ1-6
cdr3_aa: CASSHERAGYSPLHF
cdr3_nt: TGTGCCAGCAGCCACGAACGGGCAGGCTATTCACCCCTCCACTTT

clone_size: many
d_call: NA
v_call: TRBV19
j_call: TRBJ1-3
cdr3_aa: CASIDLDSGNTIYF
cdr3_nt: TGTGCCAGTATTGATCTCGACTCTGGAAACACCATATATTTT

clone_size: NA
d_call: TRBD1
v_call: TRBV7-2
j_call: TRBJ2-6
cdr3_aa: CASSNRGFGANVLTF
cdr3_nt: TGTGCCAGCAGCAACAGGGGCTTTGGGGCCAACGTCCTGACTTTC

clone_size: NA
d_call: NA
v_call: TRBV20-1
j_call: TRBJ2-5
cdr3_aa: CSARDIRGQMVTQYF
cdr3_nt: TGCAGTGCCAGGGACATCAGGGGCCAAATGGTTACCCAGTACTTC

clone_size: many
d_call: TRBD1
v_call: TRBV2
j_call: TRBJ1-1
cdr3_aa: CASSNPGGAGNTEAFF
cdr3_nt: TGTGCCAGCTCTAACCCAGGGGGCGCCGGGAACACTGAAGCTTTCTTT

clone_size: NA
d_call: TRBD1
v_call: TRBV7-6
j_call: TRBJ2-7
cdr3_aa: CASSSLDRGYEQYF
cdr3_nt: TGTGCCAGCAGCTCCCTGGACAGGGGCTACGAGCAGTACTTC

clone_size: many
d_call: NA
v_call: TRBV29-1
j_call: TRBJ2-2
cdr3_aa: CSVGSSAANTGELFF
cdr3_nt: TGCAGCGTTGGGTCTAGCGCTGCGAACACCGGGGAGCTGTTTTTT

clone_size: NA
d_call: TRBD1
v_call: TRBV10-2
j_call: TRBJ1-5
cdr3_aa: CASSLPRTGGLTPHNQPQHF
cdr3_nt: TGCGCCAGCAGCTTACCGAGGACAGGGGGACTTACCCCACACAATCAGCCCCAGCATTTT

clone_size: NA
d_call: NA
v_call: TRBV3-1
j_call: TRBJ2-5
cdr3_aa: CASSQLEKETQYF
cdr3_nt: TGTGCCAGCAGCCAATTGGAAAAGGAGACCCAGTACTTC